These T cell receptor beta chains were read from a single sample in a study of response to subunit inactivated influenza vaccine. From the RT-PCR reads, TCRdb called clonotypes with MiXCR, one entry per CDR3 protein. The sample carries just under 550,000 distinct CDR3 sequences, under 30% recorded once. These data also formed part of another study, on T cells expressing NK-cell markers.

Sequencing used CD4+ T cells sorted from PBMCs, obtained roughly 12 days after vaccination. The receptors were gathered from a man aged 50 to 59 who received an inactivated influenza vaccine. Both conserved end residues are part of each CDR3. A D gene is named only where the DNA matches it firmly. The size entry is marked missing in some rows and otherwise reads once, few, many or a size class.

clone size	D gene	J gene	V gene	CDR3 DNA	CDR3 protein
few	TRBD1	TRBJ2-1	TRBV24-1	TGTGCCACCAGTTTTGAGACAGGGGGGCAGTTCTTC	CATSFETGGQFF
NA	NA	TRBJ2-5	TRBV20-1	TGCAGTGCTAAGGTTACAGGGCCGGAGACCCAGTACTTC	CSAKVTGPETQYF
NA	NA	TRBJ1-3	TRBV9	TGTGCCAGCAGCGTAGTGAACTCTGGAAACACCATATATTTT	CASSVVNSGNTIYF
NA	NA	TRBJ2-7	TRBV6-2/TRBV6-3	TGTGCCAGCACACAGGGCGGGGTGCAGTACTTC	CASTQGGVQYF
few	TRBD1	TRBJ2-2	TRBV20-1	TGCAGTGCGGGACAGGGGTTCTCCGGGGAGCTGTTTTTT	CSAGQGFSGELFF
NA	NA	TRBJ2-5	TRBV3-1	TGTGCCAGCAGCCAAGATACGCGGGAGACCCAGTACTTC	CASSQDTRETQYF
NA	TRBD1	TRBJ1-1	TRBV29-1	TGCAGCGTCCGGGACAGCCTTGGCACTGAAGCTTTCTTT	CSVRDSLGTEAFF
NA	NA	TRBJ2-7	TRBV6-5	TGTGCCAGCAGTCACTATCGGGATGCCTACGAGCAGTACTTC	CASSHYRDAYEQYF
NA	TRBD1	TRBJ2-1	TRBV12-5	TGTGCTAGTGGTTCCCAATTACAGGGGTTCTCGTGGAATGAGCAGTTCTTC	CASGSQLQGFSWNEQFF
NA	NA	TRBJ2-2	TRBV29-1	TGCAGCATTGGGGACAAGGACTCGCCTACCGGGGAGCTGTTTTTT	CSIGDKDSPTGELFF
many	NA	TRBJ2-4	TRBV12-3/TRBV12-4	TGTGCCAGCAGTTTTTTTGACAAAAACATTCAGTACTTC	CASSFFDKNIQYF
few	TRBD2	TRBJ2-3	TRBV2	TGTGCCAGCAAAAGAGGGGCTAGCGGGGGGAGCACAGATACGCAGTATTTT	CASKRGASGGSTDTQYF
NA	NA	TRBJ1-6	TRBV20-1	TGCAGTGCTAGAAGGGGCTTCGGTTCACCCCTCCACTTT	CSARRGFGSPLHF
few	NA	TRBJ2-2	TRBV5-1	TGTGCCAGCAGCCCGACAGGGCGGGGCACCGGGGAGCTGTTTTTT	CASSPTGRGTGELFF
NA	NA	TRBJ2-2	TRBV28	TGTGCCAGCAGTTTACCTACGGGGGCCCGGGAGCTGTTTTTT	CASSLPTGARELFF
NA	NA	TRBJ1-6	TRBV5-1	TGCGCCAGCAGCTCAGAGCGCAATTCACCCCTCCACTTT	CASSSERNSPLHF
few	NA	TRBJ2-1	TRBV4-2	TGTGCCAGCAGCCAAGGGGATGGCAGGAGCTCCTACAATGAGCAGTTCTTC	CASSQGDGRSSYNEQFF
few	NA	TRBJ2-3	TRBV7-8	TGTGCCAGCAGCCAACAAAGGATACCTAGCACAGATACGCAGTATTTT	CASSQQRIPSTDTQYF
few	NA	TRBJ1-6	TRBV20-1	TGCAGTGTCAGGCGCTTGGGGGGCGGAGGTAATTCACCCCTCCACTTT	CSVRRLGGGGNSPLHF
NA	NA	TRBJ1-2	TRBV3-1	TGTGCCAGCAGCCATATCTATGGCTACACCTTC	CASSHIYGYTF
few	TRBD2	TRBJ2-5	TRBV12-3/TRBV12-4	TGTGCCAGCAGTTTAAGCGGGGGGGCGGTTGAGACCCAGTACTTC	CASSLSGGAVETQYF
few	NA	TRBJ2-3	TRBV2	TGTGCCAGCAGTGAGAACAGGGTTGCAGATACGCAGTATTTT	CASSENRVADTQYF
few	NA	TRBJ1-3	TRBV5-5	TGTGCCAGCGCCGGTGGCGTCTCTGGAAACACCATATATTTT	CASAGGVSGNTIYF
NA	TRBD2	TRBJ2-3	TRBV3-1	TGTGCCAGCAGCCAAAACGGGGGGTCTTCGGCGTATTTT	CASSQNGGSSAYF
few	NA	TRBJ2-3	TRBV15	TGTGCCACCAGCAGAGATCTGCGGCGCCTCCTCGAGGCAGATACGCAGTATTTT	CATSRDLRRLLEADTQYF
NA	TRBD1	TRBJ2-1	TRBV19	TGTGCCAGTAGCAGAAGACAGGGGGTAGACAATGAGCAGTTCTTC	CASSRRQGVDNEQFF